Ten or more counts support the clone carrying this T cell receptor (beta chain). As to time point: newly diagnosed GD, antithyroid drugs for less than 3 months. Following extraction of RNA from PBMCs, that RNA was used to make the TCR library. Graves' disease diagnoses followed American Thyroid Association guidelines. Through Arm-PCR of CDR3 regions and iRepertoire HTBI primers, TCR beta libraries were built. TCRdb fed the multiplex PCR reads into MiXCR, producing one record per CDR3 protein. The data contain a few hundred thousand distinct CDR3 sequences, about 10% of them singletons. The sample comes from a study of regulatory T cells in long-lasting Graves disease. Looked up from germline, CDR1 is MNHEY and CDR2 is SMNVEV (reference sequence). The CDR3 totals 15 residues. The V gene lost 4 bases and the J gene lost 6 bases, with 18 bases spanning the gap. In addition, the sample was reused for a study of T cells in Graves' hyperthyroidism and ophthalmopathy. As that study records: Diagnostic decisions used clinical symptoms, serum thyroxine and TRAb, thyroid ultrasound and orbital computed tomography. The model predicted ophthalmopathy a median around 6.5 months before onset.

Sequenced here: peripheral blood mononuclear cells (PBMCs), sampled at new diagnosis, from a patient treated with antithyroid drugs. The clonotype was recovered from a woman younger than 30 with Graves disease. The chain recombines TRBV27 with TRBJ1-2, with D unresolved. CDR3 residues: CASSSDFSNADGYTF. The CDR3 DNA follows: TGTGCCAGCAGTTCGGACTTTTCTAATGCTGATGGCTACACCTTC.